The following is a T cell receptor beta chain sequence with its context. Its antigen is as yet unknown. This specimen belongs to a study of neurological immune-mediated disorders. TCRdb re-analysed the 5' RACE reads in MiXCR, keeping a single row per CDR3 protein. Here the sample spans about 62,000 distinct CDR3 sequences, roughly 4.8% being singletons. Unsorted libraries were derived from 2 million PBMCs stored at -80 C. Study-level results: It was HTLV-1-associated myelopathy that showed the most TCR clonal expansion, while multiple sclerosis showed the least, falling below healthy controls.

Material for sequencing was PBMCs. The sequence came from a woman between 45 and 65 years old with multiple sclerosis.

The CDR3 nucleotides are TGCGCCAGCAGCCAAGACCCGAGCAAACACACAGATACGCAGTATTTT. Amino acid sequence: CASSQDPSKHTDTQYF. The chain uses TRBV4-3 and TRBJ2-3, with no clear D. V dropped 0 bases and J dropped 2 bases, with 12 bases sitting between them. This CDR3 contains 16 residues. The germline V gene has CDR1 LGHNA and CDR2 YSLEER.